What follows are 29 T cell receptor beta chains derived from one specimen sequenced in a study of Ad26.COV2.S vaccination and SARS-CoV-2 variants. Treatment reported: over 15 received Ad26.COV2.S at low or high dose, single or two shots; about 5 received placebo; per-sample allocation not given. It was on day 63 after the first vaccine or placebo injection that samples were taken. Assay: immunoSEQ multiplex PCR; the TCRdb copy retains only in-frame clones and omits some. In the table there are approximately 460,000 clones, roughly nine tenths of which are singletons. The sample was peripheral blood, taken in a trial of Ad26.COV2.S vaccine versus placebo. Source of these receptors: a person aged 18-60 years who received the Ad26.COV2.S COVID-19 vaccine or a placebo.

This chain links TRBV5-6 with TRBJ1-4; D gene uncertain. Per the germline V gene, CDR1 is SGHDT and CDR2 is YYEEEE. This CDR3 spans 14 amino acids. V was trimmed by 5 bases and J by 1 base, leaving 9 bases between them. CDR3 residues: CASSHFRTNEKLFF. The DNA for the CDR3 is TGTGCCAGCAGTCACTTTAGAACTAATGAAAAACTGTTTTTT.

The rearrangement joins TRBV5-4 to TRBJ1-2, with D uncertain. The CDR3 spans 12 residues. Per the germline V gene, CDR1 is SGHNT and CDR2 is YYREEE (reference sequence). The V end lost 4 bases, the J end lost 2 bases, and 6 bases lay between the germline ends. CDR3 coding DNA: TGTGCCAGCAGCCTATCAAACTATGGCTACACCTTC. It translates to CASSLSNYGYTF.

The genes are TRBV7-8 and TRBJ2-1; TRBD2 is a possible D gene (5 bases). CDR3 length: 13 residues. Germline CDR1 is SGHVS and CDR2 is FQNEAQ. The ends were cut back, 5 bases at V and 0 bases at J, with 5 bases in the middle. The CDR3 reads CASSRGSYNEQFF. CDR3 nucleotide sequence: TGTGCCAGCAGCCGGGGCTCCTACAATGAGCAGTTCTTC.

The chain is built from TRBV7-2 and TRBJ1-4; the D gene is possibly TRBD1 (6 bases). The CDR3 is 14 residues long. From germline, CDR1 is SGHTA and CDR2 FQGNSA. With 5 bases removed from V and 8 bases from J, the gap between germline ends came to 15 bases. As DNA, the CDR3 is TGTGCCAGCAGCCCACAGGGAGGGTGGGAAAAACTGTTTTTT. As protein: CASSPQGGWEKLFF.

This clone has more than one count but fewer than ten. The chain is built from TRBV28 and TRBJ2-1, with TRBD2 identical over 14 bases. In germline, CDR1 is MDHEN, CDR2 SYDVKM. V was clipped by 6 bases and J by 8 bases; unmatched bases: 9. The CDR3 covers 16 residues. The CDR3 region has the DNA TGTGCCAGCAGCTCGATTGGGACTAGCGGGGGCCATGAGCAGTTCTTC. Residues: CASSSIGTSGGHEQFF.

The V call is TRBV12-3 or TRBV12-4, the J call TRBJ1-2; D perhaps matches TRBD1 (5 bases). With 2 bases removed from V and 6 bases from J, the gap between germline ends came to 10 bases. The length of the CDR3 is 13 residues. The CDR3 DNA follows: TGTGCCAGCAGTTTAAGCGGGACTCATGGCTACACCTTC. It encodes CASSLSGTHGYTF.

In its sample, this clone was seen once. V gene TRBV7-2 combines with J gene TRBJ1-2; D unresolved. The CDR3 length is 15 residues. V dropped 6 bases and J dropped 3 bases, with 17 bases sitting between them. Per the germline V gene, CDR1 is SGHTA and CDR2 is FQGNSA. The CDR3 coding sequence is TGTGCCAGCAGTTCAACGGTGGGGAGGGACTATGGCTACACCTTC. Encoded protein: CASSSTVGRDYGYTF.

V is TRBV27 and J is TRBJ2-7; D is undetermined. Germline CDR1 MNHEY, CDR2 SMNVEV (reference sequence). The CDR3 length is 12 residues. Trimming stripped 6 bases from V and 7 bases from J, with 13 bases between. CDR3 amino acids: CASRGPSEEQYF. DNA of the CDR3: TGTGCCAGCAGGGGTCCCAGTGAGGAGCAGTACTTC.

This CDR3 reads CASSQGNSGVWTEAFF. The CDR3 nucleotides are TGCGCCAGCAGCCAAGGGAATTCTGGAGTGTGGACTGAAGCTTTCTTT. The chain recombines TRBV4-1 with TRBJ1-1; D unresolved. Germline lookup yields CDR1 MGHRA and CDR2 YSYEKL. The CDR3 length is 16 residues. The V end was cut by 1 base, the J end by 5 bases, with 17 bases between.

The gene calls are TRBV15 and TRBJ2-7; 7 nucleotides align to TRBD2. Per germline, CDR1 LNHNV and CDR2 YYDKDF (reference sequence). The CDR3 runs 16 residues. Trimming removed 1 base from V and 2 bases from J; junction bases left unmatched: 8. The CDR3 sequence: CATSRVEWGGTYEQYF. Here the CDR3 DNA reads TGTGCCACCAGCAGAGTAGAATGGGGGGGAACCTACGAGCAGTACTTC.

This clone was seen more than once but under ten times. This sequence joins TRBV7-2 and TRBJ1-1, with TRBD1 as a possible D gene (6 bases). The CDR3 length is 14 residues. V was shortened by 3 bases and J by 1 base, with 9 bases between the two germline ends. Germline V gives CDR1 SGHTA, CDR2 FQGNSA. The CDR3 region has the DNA TGTGCCAGCAGCTTTTTACAGGGGAACACTGAAGCTTTCTTT. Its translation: CASSFLQGNTEAFF.

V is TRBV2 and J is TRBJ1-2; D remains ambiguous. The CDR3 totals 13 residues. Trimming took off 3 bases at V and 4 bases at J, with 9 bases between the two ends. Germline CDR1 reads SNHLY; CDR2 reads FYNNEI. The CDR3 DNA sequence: TGTGCCAGCAGTGAGGAGAGCCGCTATGGCTACACCTTC. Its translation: CASSEESRYGYTF. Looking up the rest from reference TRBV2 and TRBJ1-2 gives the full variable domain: EPEVTQTPSHQVTQMGQEVILRCVPISNHLYFYWYRQILGQKVEFLVSFYNNEISEKSEIFDDQFSVERPDGSNFTLKIRSTKLEDSAMYFCASSEESRYGYTFGSGTRLTVV.

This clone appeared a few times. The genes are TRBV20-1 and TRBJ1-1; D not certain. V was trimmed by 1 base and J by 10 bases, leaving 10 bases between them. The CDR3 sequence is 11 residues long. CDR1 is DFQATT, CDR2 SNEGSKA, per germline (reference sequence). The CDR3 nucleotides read TGCAGTGCTAGAGGACTATGGGGAGCTTTCTTT. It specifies CSARGLWGAFF.

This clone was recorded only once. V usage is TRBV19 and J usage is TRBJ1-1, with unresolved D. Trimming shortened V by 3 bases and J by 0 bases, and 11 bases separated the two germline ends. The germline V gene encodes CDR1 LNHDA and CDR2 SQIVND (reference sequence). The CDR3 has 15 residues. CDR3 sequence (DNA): TGTGCCAGTAGTATCCTGGTTGGGGTGAACACTGAAGCTTTCTTT. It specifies CASSILVGVNTEAFF.

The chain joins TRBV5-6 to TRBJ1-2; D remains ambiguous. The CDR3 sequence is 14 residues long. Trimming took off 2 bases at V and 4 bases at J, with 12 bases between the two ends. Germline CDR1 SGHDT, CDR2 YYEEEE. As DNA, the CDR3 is TGTGCCAGCAGCTTCTTGGCTGGAGCCTATGGCTACACCTTC. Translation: CASSFLAGAYGYTF.

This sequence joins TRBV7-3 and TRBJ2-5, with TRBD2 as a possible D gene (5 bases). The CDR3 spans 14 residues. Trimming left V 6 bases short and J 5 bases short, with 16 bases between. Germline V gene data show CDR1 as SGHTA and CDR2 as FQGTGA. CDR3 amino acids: CASRAGPTGETQYF. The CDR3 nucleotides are TGTGCCAGCAGAGCCGGGCCCACGGGGGAGACCCAGTACTTC.

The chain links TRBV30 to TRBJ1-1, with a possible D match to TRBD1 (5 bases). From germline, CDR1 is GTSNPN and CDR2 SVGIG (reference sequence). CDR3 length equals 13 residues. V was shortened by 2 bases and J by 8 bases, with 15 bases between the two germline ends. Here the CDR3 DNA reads TGTGCCTGGAGTCCCAATCGGCAGGGAGAAGCTTTCTTT. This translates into CAWSPNRQGEAFF. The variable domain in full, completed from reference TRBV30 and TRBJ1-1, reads SQTIHQWPATLVQPVGSPLSLECTVEGTSNPNLYWYRQAAGRGLQLLFYSVGIGQISSEVPQNLSASRPQDRQFILSSKKLLLSDSGFYLCAWSPNRQGEAFFGQGTRLTVV.

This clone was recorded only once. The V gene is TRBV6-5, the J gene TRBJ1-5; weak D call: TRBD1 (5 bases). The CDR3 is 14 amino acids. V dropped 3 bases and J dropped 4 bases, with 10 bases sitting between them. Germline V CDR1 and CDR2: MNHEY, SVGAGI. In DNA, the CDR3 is TGTGCCAGCAGTTATCGAGGGGTAAATCAGCCCCAGCATTTT. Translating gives CASSYRGVNQPQHF.

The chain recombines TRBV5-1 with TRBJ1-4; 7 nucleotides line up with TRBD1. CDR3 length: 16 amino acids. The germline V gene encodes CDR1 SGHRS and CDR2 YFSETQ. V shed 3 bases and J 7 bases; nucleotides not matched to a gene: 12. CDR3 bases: TGCGCCAGCAGCTCTGGACAGGCCCTAGGGACTGAAAAACTGTTTTTT. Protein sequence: CASSSGQALGTEKLFF.

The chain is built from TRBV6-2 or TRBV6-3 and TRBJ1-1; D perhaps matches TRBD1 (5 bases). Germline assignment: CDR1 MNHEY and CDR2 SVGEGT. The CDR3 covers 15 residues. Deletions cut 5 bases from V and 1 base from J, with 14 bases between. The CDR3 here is CASSLPGTQNTEAFF. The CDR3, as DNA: TGTGCCAGCAGTCTCCCCGGGACGCAGAACACTGAAGCTTTCTTT.

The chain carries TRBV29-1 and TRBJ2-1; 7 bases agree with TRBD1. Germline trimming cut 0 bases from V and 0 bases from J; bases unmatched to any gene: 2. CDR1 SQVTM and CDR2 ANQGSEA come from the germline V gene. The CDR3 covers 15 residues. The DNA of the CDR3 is TGCAGCGTTGAAGATACAGGGGCCTCCTACAATGAGCAGTTCTTC. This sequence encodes CSVEDTGASYNEQFF.

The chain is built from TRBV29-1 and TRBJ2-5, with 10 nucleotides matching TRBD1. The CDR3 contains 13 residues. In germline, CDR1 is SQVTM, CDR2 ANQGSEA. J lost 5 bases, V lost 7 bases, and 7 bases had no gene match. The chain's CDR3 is CSARTGGRETQYF. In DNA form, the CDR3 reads TGCAGCGCTCGGACAGGGGGGCGCGAGACCCAGTACTTC.

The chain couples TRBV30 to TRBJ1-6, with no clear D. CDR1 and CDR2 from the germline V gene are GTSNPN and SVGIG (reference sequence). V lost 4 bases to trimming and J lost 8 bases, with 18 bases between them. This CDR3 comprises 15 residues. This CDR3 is CAWNQDDWSDSPLHF. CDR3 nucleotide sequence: TGTGCCTGGAACCAGGACGATTGGTCGGATTCACCCCTCCACTTT.

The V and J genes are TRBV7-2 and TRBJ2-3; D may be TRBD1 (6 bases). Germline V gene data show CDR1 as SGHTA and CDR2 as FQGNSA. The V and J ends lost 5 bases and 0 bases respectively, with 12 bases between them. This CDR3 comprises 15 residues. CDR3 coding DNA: TGTGCCAGCAGCCTCCGAGGGGGTAGCACAGATACGCAGTATTTT. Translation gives CASSLRGGSTDTQYF.

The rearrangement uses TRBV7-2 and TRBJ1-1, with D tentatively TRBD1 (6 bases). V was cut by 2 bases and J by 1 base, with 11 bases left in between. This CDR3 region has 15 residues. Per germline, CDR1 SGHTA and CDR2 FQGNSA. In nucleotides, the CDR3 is TGTGCCAGCAGCTTAATGGACAGAACGAACACTGAAGCTTTCTTT. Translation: CASSLMDRTNTEAFF.

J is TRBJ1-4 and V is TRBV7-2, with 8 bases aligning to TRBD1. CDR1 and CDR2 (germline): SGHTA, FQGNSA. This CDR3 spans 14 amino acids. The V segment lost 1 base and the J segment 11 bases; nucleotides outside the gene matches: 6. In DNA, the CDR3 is TGTGCCAGCAGCTTAGTTCAGGGGGCTGGGAAACTGTTTTTT. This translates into CASSLVQGAGKLFF.

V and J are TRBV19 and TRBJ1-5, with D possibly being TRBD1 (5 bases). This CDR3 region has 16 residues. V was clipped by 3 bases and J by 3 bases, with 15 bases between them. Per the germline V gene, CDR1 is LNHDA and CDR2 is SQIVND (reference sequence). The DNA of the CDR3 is TGTGCCAGTAGTATTGGCGGCTTTGGGGCCAATCAGCCCCAGCATTTT. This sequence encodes CASSIGGFGANQPQHF. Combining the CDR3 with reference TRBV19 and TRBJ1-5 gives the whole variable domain DGGITQSPKYLFRKEGQNVTLSCEQNLNHDAMYWYRQDPGQGLRLIYYSQIVNDFQKGDIAEGYSVSREKKESFPLTVTSAQKNPTAFYLCASSIGGFGANQPQHFGDGTRLSIL.

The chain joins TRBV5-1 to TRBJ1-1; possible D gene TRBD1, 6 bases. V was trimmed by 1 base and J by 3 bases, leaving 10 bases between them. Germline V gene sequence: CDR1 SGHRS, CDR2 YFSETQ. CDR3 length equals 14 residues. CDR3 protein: CASSLRGADTEAFF. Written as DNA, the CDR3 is TGCGCCAGCAGCTTGCGGGGGGCCGACACTGAAGCTTTCTTT.

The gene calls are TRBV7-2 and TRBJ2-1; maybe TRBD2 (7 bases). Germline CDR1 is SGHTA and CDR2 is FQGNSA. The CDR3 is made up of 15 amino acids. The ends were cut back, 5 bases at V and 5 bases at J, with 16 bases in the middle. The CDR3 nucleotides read TGTGCCAGCAGCCATCGCGTGGGGGGGCACAATGAGCAGTTCTTC. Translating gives CASSHRVGGHNEQFF.